This entry concerns a single TCR beta chain. This receptor's antigen is unknown. No quality values exist for individual bases; no much larger clone is one base distant. The entry originates in a study of blood T cell repertoires in COVID-19 (dated by TCRdb to between 2020 and 2021). Broadly, across the study: Samples covering the acute and convalescent phases of COVID-19 were provided by collaborators in the United States, Italy and Spain. The prospective study material was composed of cDNA or gDNA derived from T cells, B-cell-depleted T cells, or PBMCs. Subjects who had been exposed to COVID-19, were actively infected with it, or had recovered from it provided the deeply sampled blood TCRbeta repertoires that made up the dataset. The repertoires were released in a freely available public database intended as a resource for research on the immune response to SARS-CoV-2. The samples were drawn from the first 160 participants of the ongoing ImmuneRACE study and from more than 1,000 subjects provided by 6 global collaborators. Sample metadata almost always included a de-identified subject ID, COVID-19 status, age in years and sex. Where available, HLA class I and class II types were taken from metadata supplied by the sample provider and were not determined by assay-based typing.

Collaborating institutions collected whole blood in K2EDTA tubes following their own protocols. Collaborator samples were shipped for TCRbeta analysis as frozen whole blood, isolated PBMCs, or DNA extracted from either sample type. The immunoSEQ Assay, a bias-controlled multiplex PCR, was used to amplify TCRbeta CDR3 regions from genomic DNA. In the authors' own workflow: Nucleated cell counts per sample were estimated from amplification of reference gene primers within the assay. To quantify the absolute abundance of each unique TCRbeta CDR3 rearrangement, sequence reads were collapsed and filtered. For each sample, productive Simpson clonality was calculated as the square root of Simpson's diversity index across productive rearrangements. TCRdb stores this immuneACCESS table with in-frame sequences only. Part of the clones is absent; in the studies checked, under half of the shortfall reflects unresolved V genes, and no reason is known for the rest. V and J calls and clone size are those listed in that table; D and trimming were worked out from the DNA. Within this sample are 110,000 or so clones, with around 85% of them counted one time only. Jointly, the top ten make up 13% of the sample.

Study-wide findings and limitations: The quantity of clinical and demographic metadata differed by source and by participant and was supplied without curation.

The sample taken for sequencing was peripheral blood. This sequence originates from a human donor in a cohort sampled during active COVID-19.

CDR3 region: CASSLQVNTEAFF. The DNA sequence reads TGTGCCAGCAGTTTGCAGGTGAACACTGAAGCTTTCTTT. The chain is assembled from TRBV12-3 or TRBV12-4 and TRBJ1-1; there is no confident call for the D gene. From the cysteine through the phenylalanine, the CDR3 covers 13 amino acids. Left in the record is the CDR3 DNA by itself, 39 bases read in frame from the first base. V loses 3 bases of germline sequence and J loses 0 bases, and the interval between the two ends is 5 bases.